This TCR beta chain was recorded in a study of blood T cell repertoires in COVID-19. Background on the study: Sites across the United States, Italy and Spain contributed samples from acute and convalescent COVID-19. The cDNA or gDNA used as material had been derived from T cells, B-cell-depleted T cells, or PBMCs.

With V trimmed by 7 bases and J by 1 base, 3 bases remained unmatched. This CDR3 is built from 16 residues. CDR1 is LGHDT, CDR2 YNNKEL, per germline (reference sequence). This clone was found a few times. Under the authors' procedure: Using reference gene primer amplification, nucleated cell counts were estimated. Method: immunoSEQ multiplex PCR; TCRdb's copy keeps in-frame clones and lacks some. V, J and clone size are taken as reported in that table, and D and trimming were inferred from the DNA itself. In the table there are about 150,000 clones, more than 65% of which are singletons. The gene calls are TRBV3-1 (or the pseudogene TRBV3-2) and TRBJ2-1, with 14 bases identical to TRBD2. This TCR was recovered from a woman aged 45-65 years in a cohort sampled during active or convalescent COVID-19. The sample taken for sequencing was peripheral blood. CDR3 loop: CASIRTSGGSYNEQFF. The CDR3 DNA reads as TGTGCCAGCATCCGGACTAGCGGGGGGTCCTACAATGAGCAGTTCTTC.